This TCR beta chain was documented in a study of blood T cell repertoires in COVID-19. V lost 6 bases to trimming and J lost 10 bases; unmatched junction nucleotides: 9. The CDR3 spans 14 residues. Germline CDR1 reads MGHDK; CDR2 reads SYGVNS. Libraries were prepared by immunoSEQ multiplex PCR; TCRdb keeps only in-frame clonotypes and omits some of them. The data contain some 170,000 clones, around 77% of them seen just once; the ten biggest clones take up 2.5% to 3.5%. Sequencing was done on a sample of peripheral blood. This chain links TRBV25-1 with TRBJ1-6; 7 bases fit TRBD1. This sequence was found in a man between 70 and 80 years old with acute or convalescent COVID-19. This chain's CDR3 is CASSIGTVRSPLHF. In DNA, the CDR3 is TGTGCCAGCAGCATAGGGACAGTTCGGTCACCCCTCCACTTT.